This entry lists 20 T cell receptor beta chains sequenced from one sample in a study of blood T cell repertoires in COVID-19. Repertoires were generated with immunoSEQ multiplex PCR, while TCRdb's copy carries only in-frame clones and drops some. The sample records fewer than 500,000 clones, 80% to 90% being singletons. The sequenced material came from PBMCs or T cells enriched from blood (not recorded which). These receptors all come from a young man who had recovered from COVID-19.

Only one count was recorded for this clone. The CDR3 DNA reads TGTGCCAGCAGCGGACAGGGAACAAATACGCAGTATTTT. As protein: CASSGQGTNTQYF. The genes are TRBV7-6 and TRBJ2-3; 8 nucleotides align to TRBD1. Germline values: CDR1 SGHVS, CDR2 FNYEAQ. This CDR3 contains 13 residues. The V segment lost 5 bases and the J segment 7 bases; nucleotides outside the gene matches: 5.

In DNA form, the CDR3 reads TGTGCCAGCAGCTTCGGAGGGCTCGGCGGGGAGCAGTTCTTC. This sequence encodes CASSFGGLGGEQFF. The chain is built from TRBV5-4 and TRBJ2-1; a possible D gene is TRBD2 (6 bases). Trimming shortened V by 2 bases and J by 10 bases, and 16 bases separated the two germline ends. Per the germline V gene, CDR1 is SGHNT and CDR2 is YYREEE (reference sequence). There are 14 residues in the CDR3.

CDR3 protein: CASSLFRLAGDEQYF. The CDR3 nucleotides read TGTGCCAGCAGTTTGTTCCGACTAGCGGGAGATGAGCAGTACTTC. The chain recombines TRBV28 with TRBJ2-7; 12 positions agree with TRBD2. CDR1 MDHEN and CDR2 SYDVKM come from the germline V gene. There are 15 residues in the CDR3. After removal of 3 bases from V and 7 bases from J, the junction contained 7 bases not matched to a gene.

This chain links TRBV7-9 with TRBJ1-5; 9 nucleotides agree with TRBD1. The trim removed 4 bases at V and 7 bases at J, leaving 8 bases unmatched. CDR3 length: 15 residues. Germline CDR1 is SEHNR and CDR2 is FQNEAQ (reference sequence). The chain's CDR3 is CASSSGTGILQPQHF. CDR3 nucleotide sequence: TGTGCCAGCAGCTCCGGGACAGGGATCCTCCAGCCCCAGCATTTT.

This clone was found once. The V gene is TRBV28, the J gene TRBJ2-1; TRBD2 aligns across 9 bases. Germline values: CDR1 MDHEN, CDR2 SYDVKM. This CDR3 contains 14 residues. After removal of 10 bases from V and 8 bases from J, the junction contained 12 bases not matched to a gene. CDR3 nucleotide sequence: TGTGCCACCGGGTTAGTAGCGGGAGAACATGAGCAGTTCTTC. This translates into CATGLVAGEHEQFF.

The chain is built from TRBV10-3 and TRBJ1-2, with a possible D match to TRBD1 (5 bases). CDR1 and CDR2 from the germline V gene are ENHRY and SYGVKD. Trimming shortened V by 7 bases and J by 11 bases, and 14 bases separated the two germline ends. The CDR3 is made up of 11 amino acids. The CDR3, as DNA: TGTGCCATCACGGCAGGGATTAGTTACACCTTC. This gives the protein CAITAGISYTF.

This chain uses TRBV11-2 with TRBJ1-1; possible D gene TRBD1, 6 bases. The CDR3 runs to 15 residues. V gave up 4 bases and J gave up 2 bases, with 14 bases separating them. CDR1 is SGHAT and CDR2 is FQNNGV in the germline V gene. The CDR3 is CASSYNTGFNTEAFF. CDR3 nucleotides: TGTGCCAGCAGCTACAATACAGGGTTTAACACTGAAGCTTTCTTT.

This chain uses TRBV5-1 with TRBJ2-1, with D possibly being TRBD2 (6 bases). The V and J ends lost 0 bases and 9 bases respectively, with 16 bases between them. Germline V lookup: CDR1 SGHRS, CDR2 YFSETQ. There are 15 residues in the CDR3. The CDR3, as DNA: TGCGCCAGCAGCTTGGAGGGAGGCCGCTGGGTTGAGCAGTTCTTC. This encodes CASSLEGGRWVEQFF. The whole variable domain, filled in from reference TRBV5-1 and TRBJ2-1, reads KAGVTQTPRYLIKTRGQQVTLSCSPISGHRSVSWYQQTPGQGLQFLFEYFSETQRNKGNFPGRFSGRQFSNSRSEMNVSTLELGDSALYLCASSLEGGRWVEQFFGPGTRLTVL.

V gene TRBV29-1 combines with J gene TRBJ2-1, with 7 bases aligning to TRBD2. Germline assignment: CDR1 SQVTM and CDR2 ANQGSEA. This CDR3 has 15 amino acids. V gave up 7 bases and J gave up 5 bases; unmatched junction bases: 14. The CDR3: CSAGNRLADNNEQFF. For the CDR3, the DNA is TGCAGCGCCGGGAATCGGCTAGCGGACAACAATGAGCAGTTCTTC.

The chain recombines TRBV7-9 with TRBJ1-1; the match to TRBD1 covers 8 bases. Germline V gene lookup returns CDR1 SEHNR and CDR2 FQNEAQ (reference sequence). The CDR3 spans 12 residues. The trim removed 8 bases at V and 5 bases at J, leaving 4 bases unmatched. The chain's CDR3 is CASDRGLTEAFF. The CDR3 DNA sequence: TGTGCCAGCGACAGGGGTTTGACTGAAGCTTTCTTT.

The DNA of the CDR3 is TGTGCCAGCAGCATGCGGGGCTCCTATAATTCACCCCTCCACTTT. This sequence encodes CASSMRGSYNSPLHF. The gene calls are TRBV3-1 (or the pseudogene TRBV3-2) and TRBJ1-6; D is unresolved. V dropped 5 bases and J dropped 0 bases, with 8 bases sitting between them. The CDR3 covers 15 residues. CDR1 and CDR2 from the germline V gene are LGHDT and YNNKEL (reference sequence).

V usage is TRBV3-1 (or the pseudogene TRBV3-2) and J usage is TRBJ1-4; 8 bases are a match to TRBD1. From germline, CDR1 is LGHDT and CDR2 YNNKEL (reference sequence). The junction had 8 bases not matched to a gene; V was cut back by 5 bases and J by 6 bases. This CDR3 region has 15 residues. The CDR3 coding sequence is TGTGCCAGCAGCAAGTTACAGGGGGAGGATGAAAAACTGTTTTTT. It specifies CASSKLQGEDEKLFF.

V gene TRBV5-1 combines with J gene TRBJ2-3; 8 bases are a match to TRBD2. Germline V gene lookup returns CDR1 SGHRS and CDR2 YFSETQ. The CDR3 is 16 residues long. V was pared by 4 bases and J by 2 bases, with 9 bases of the junction left unmatched. The chain's CDR3 is CASSKGLDIDTDTQYF. The CDR3, as DNA: TGCGCCAGCAGCAAGGGACTAGATATAGACACAGATACGCAGTATTTT.

This chain uses TRBV5-1 with TRBJ1-4; 10 bases match TRBD1. Germline V CDR1 and CDR2: SGHRS, YFSETQ. The trim removed 6 bases at V and 5 bases at J, leaving 4 bases unmatched. The CDR3 contains 14 residues. CDR3 in DNA: TGCGCCAGCAACCAGGGACAGGGGAATGAAAAACTGTTTTTT. Translation gives CASNQGQGNEKLFF.

This chain joins TRBV7-9 and TRBJ1-1; D may be TRBD1 (5 bases). V was clipped by 8 bases and J by 2 bases, with 15 bases between them. The CDR3 extends over 14 amino acids. The germline CDR1 and CDR2 sequences are SEHNR and FQNEAQ (reference sequence). The CDR3: CASGRGIRNTEAFF. CDR3 nucleotide sequence: TGTGCCAGCGGGCGGGGGATAAGAAACACTGAAGCTTTCTTT.

This chain connects TRBV7-2 to TRBJ2-7; the D gene is possibly TRBD2 (6 bases). CDR3 length: 14 residues. The germline CDR1 and CDR2 sequences are SGHTA and FQGNSA. Deletions cut 5 bases from V and 3 bases from J, with 14 bases between. CDR3 protein: CASSLRRELYEQYF. Written as DNA, the CDR3 is TGTGCCAGCAGCCTAAGGAGGGAGCTCTACGAGCAGTACTTC.

The chain combines TRBV28 with TRBJ2-5, with 7 bases that match TRBD1. Trimming at V came to 6 bases and at J to 0 bases, leaving 4 bases not matched to a gene. Germline values: CDR1 MDHEN, CDR2 SYDVKM. The CDR3 length is 14 residues. The CDR3 DNA reads as TGTGCCAGCAGACAAGGGACAGACCAAGAGACCCAGTACTTC. Amino acid sequence: CASRQGTDQETQYF.

V is TRBV11-2 and J is TRBJ2-1; weak D call: TRBD1 (5 bases). The CDR3 has 14 residues. The germline CDR1 and CDR2 sequences are SGHAT and FQNNGV. The ends were cut back, 2 bases at V and 0 bases at J, with 5 bases in the middle. CDR3 DNA: TGTGCCAGCAGCTTACAGGGCTCCTACAATGAGCAGTTCTTC. This sequence encodes CASSLQGSYNEQFF.

Remarks on this clone: One end of the junction fails to match germline, which may point to a read error. V usage is TRBV7-9 and J usage is TRBJ2-7; 7 nucleotides match TRBD1. The CDR3 sequence is 12 residues long. CDR1 and CDR2 from the germline V gene are SEHNR and FQNEAQ (reference sequence). CDR3 residues: CASSTGERFQSF. The CDR3 bases are TGTGCCAGCAGCACAGGGGAAAGGTTTCAAAGTTTC.

The J gene is TRBJ1-6, the V gene TRBV3-1 (or the pseudogene TRBV3-2); D is unclear. The germline V gene encodes CDR1 LGHDT and CDR2 YNNKEL (reference sequence). This CDR3 has 12 amino acids. Trimming removed 1 base at V and 10 bases at J, with 5 bases between. CDR3 protein: CASSQVGSPLHF. DNA for the CDR3: TGTGCCAGCAGCCAAGTCGGGTCACCCCTCCACTTT.